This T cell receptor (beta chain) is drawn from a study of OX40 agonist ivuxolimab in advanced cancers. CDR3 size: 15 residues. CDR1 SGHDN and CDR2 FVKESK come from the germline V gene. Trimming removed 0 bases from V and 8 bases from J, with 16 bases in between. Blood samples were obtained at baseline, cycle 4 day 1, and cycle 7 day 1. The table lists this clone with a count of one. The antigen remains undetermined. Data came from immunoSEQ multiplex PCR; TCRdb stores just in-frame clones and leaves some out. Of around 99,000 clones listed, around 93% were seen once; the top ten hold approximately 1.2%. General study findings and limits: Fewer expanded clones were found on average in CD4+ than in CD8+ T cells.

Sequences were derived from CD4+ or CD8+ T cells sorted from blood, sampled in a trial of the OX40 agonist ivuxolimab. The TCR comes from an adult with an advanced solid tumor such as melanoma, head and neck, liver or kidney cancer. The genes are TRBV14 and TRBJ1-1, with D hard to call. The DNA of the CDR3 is TGTGCCAGCAGCCAAGACTGGAGCTGGGGAGAAGAAGCTTTCTTT. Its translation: CASSQDWSWGEEAFF.